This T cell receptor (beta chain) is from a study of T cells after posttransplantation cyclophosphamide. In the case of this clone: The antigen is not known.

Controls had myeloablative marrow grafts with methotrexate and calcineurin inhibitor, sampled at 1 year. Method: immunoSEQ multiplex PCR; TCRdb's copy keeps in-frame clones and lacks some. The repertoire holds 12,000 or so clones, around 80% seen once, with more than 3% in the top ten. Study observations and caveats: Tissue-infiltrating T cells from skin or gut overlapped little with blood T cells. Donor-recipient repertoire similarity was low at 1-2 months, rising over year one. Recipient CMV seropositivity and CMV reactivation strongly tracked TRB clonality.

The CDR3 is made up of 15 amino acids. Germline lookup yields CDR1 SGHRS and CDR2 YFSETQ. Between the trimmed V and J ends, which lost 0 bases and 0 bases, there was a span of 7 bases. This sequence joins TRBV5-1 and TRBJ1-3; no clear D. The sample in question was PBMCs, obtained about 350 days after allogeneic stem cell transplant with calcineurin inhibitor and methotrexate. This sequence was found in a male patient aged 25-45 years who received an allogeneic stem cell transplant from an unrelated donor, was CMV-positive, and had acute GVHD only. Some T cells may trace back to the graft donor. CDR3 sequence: CASSLGPSSGNTIYF. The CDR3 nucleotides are TGCGCCAGCAGCTTGGGGCCGTCCTCTGGAAACACCATATATTTT.